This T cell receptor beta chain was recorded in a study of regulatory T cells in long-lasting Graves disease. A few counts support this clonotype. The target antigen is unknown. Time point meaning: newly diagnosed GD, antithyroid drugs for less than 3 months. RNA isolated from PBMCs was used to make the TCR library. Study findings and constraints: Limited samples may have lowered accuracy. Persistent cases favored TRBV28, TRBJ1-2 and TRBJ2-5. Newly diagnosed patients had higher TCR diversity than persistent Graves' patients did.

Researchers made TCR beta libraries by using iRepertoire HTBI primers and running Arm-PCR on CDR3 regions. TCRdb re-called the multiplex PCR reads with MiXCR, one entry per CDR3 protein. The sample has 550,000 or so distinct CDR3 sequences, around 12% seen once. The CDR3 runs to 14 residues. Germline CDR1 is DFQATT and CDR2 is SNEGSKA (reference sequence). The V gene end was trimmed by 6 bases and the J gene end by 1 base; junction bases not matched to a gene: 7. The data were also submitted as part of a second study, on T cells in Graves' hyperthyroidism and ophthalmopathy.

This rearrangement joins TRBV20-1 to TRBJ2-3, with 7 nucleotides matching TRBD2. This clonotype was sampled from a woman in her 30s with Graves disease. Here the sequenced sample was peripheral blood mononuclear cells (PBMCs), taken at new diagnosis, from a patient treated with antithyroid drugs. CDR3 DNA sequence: TGCAGTGCCTACCCTAGCGGACGCACAGATACGCAGTATTTT. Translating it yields CSAYPSGRTDTQYF.